One sample yielded the 4 T cell receptor beta chains listed below, sequenced in a study of T cell responses to AZD1222 COVID-19 vaccine. Sequencing used immunoSEQ multiplex PCR; TCRdb keeps in-frame clones, though not all of them. The table lists over 120,000 clones, around nine tenths of them singletons. The sequencing used peripheral blood, collected 28 days after the second AZD1222 dose. These receptors were taken from an adult who received the AZD1222 COVID-19 vaccine.

The rearrangement uses TRBV4-1 and TRBJ1-1; 7 bases line up with TRBD1. Germline CDR1 MGHRA, CDR2 YSYEKL. V lost 5 bases, J lost 3 bases, and 15 bases stayed unmatched. The CDR3 is made up of 17 amino acids. CDR3 region: CASSGYGRRGKDTEAFF. As DNA, the CDR3 is TGCGCCAGCAGCGGTTACGGACGCAGGGGGAAGGACACTGAAGCTTTCTTT.

The V call is TRBV11-2, the J call TRBJ1-1; a weak D match, TRBD1 (5 bases). CDR1 SGHAT and CDR2 FQNNGV come from the germline V gene. V lost 7 bases, J lost 3 bases, and 12 bases lay in between. The length of the CDR3 is 13 residues. In nucleotides, the CDR3 is TGTGCCAGCACTTTAGGAGGGGACACTGAAGCTTTCTTT. Residues: CASTLGGDTEAFF.

This rearrangement joins TRBV10-3 to TRBJ2-3; 11 positions agree with TRBD1. The CDR3 has 16 amino acids. Germline values: CDR1 ENHRY, CDR2 SYGVKD. The ends lost 4 bases at V and 10 bases at J; junction bases unmatched: 13. CDR3 amino acids: CAISAGQGVLQISQYF. In DNA form, the CDR3 reads TGTGCCATCAGTGCGGGACAGGGGGTTTTACAGATTTCGCAGTATTTT.

This sequence joins TRBV7-2 and TRBJ2-5; D uncertain. The CDR3 contains 16 residues. The germline CDR1 and CDR2 sequences are SGHTA and FQGNSA. Deletions cut 7 bases from V and 5 bases from J, with 23 bases between. The CDR3 nucleotides are TGTGCCAGCACCCTTAGCCTGGCAGGCTCCCAGGAGACCCAGTACTTC. The encoded protein is CASTLSLAGSQETQYF.